The rows below give T cell receptor beta chains drawn from one sample of a study of cytomegalovirus exposure and HLA in healthy donors. Generated by immunoSEQ multiplex PCR, the TCRdb table keeps only in-frame clones and is missing some. The table lists approximately 100,000 clones, around 84% of them singletons, with over 7% in the top ten. Material: PBMCs. The source of these receptors is a man aged 40-49 years in good health and CMV-seropositive. Each CDR3 is given with its conserved first and last residue. The order of the fields is J gene, CDR3 length, clone size, D gene, V gene, CDR3 DNA, CDR3 protein. The D gene is left open where the match is weak. Expanded clones are given a class, and other clones once, few, many or no size at all.

TRBJ2-3,15,NA,NA,TRBV27,TGTGCCAGCAGTTCCTACAGATCGGCAGCAGATACGCAGTATTTT,CASSSYRSAADTQYF
TRBJ2-1,13,NA,TRBD2,TRBV28,TGTGCCAGCGGACTAGCGGGAGTTGGTGAGCAGTTCTTC,CASGLAGVGEQFF
TRBJ2-7,14,NA,NA,TRBV14,TGTGCCAGCAGCCTAATCGGGGGAGGCCACGAGCAGTACTTC,CASSLIGGGHEQYF
TRBJ1-2,14,NA,NA,TRBV10-2,TGCGCCAGCAGTAGGCCAGGGGAGAATGGTGGCTACACCTTC,CASSRPGENGGYTF
TRBJ2-7,14,NA,TRBD2,TRBV6-5,TGTGCCAGCAGGAAGCCGGGGGGAGTTGTGGAGCAGTACTTC,CASRKPGGVVEQYF
TRBJ2-1,15,NA,NA,TRBV19,TGTGCCAGTAGTATAGCCTCGACAGGGAGGTATGAGCAGTTCTTC,CASSIASTGRYEQFF
TRBJ2-7,16,NA,NA,TRBV5-6,TGTGCCAGCAGGCGGTACCGTGAGACAGCCTTCTACGAGCAGTACTTC,CASRRYRETAFYEQYF
TRBJ2-7,17,NA,TRBD1,TRBV6-1,TGTGCCAGCAGTGAAAATTGGGCCGGGACAGGCTCCTACGAGCAGTACTTC,CASSENWAGTGSYEQYF
TRBJ1-1,15,NA,NA,TRBV2,TGTGCCAGCAGTGTCGTCGAGGGCGGGAACACTGAAGCTTTCTTT,CASSVVEGGNTEAFF
TRBJ1-4,15,NA,TRBD1,TRBV6-1,TGTGCCAGCAGTGAAGTAGGGGGCGGAGGGGAAAAACTGTTTTTT,CASSEVGGGGEKLFF
TRBJ2-5,14,NA,NA,TRBV11-1,TGTGCCAGCAGCCACCGGGAGATACAAGAGACCCAGTACTTC,CASSHREIQETQYF
TRBJ2-1,16,NA,NA,TRBV28,TGTGCCAGCAGTTCTGGAGGGGGGGAGGCCTACAATGAGCAGTTCTTC,CASSSGGGEAYNEQFF
TRBJ2-7,16,medium-sized,TRBD1,TRBV7-6,TGTGCCAGCAGCCCCGGGGACAGGGTCGGGGACTACGAGCAGTACTTC,CASSPGDRVGDYEQYF
TRBJ2-5,15,NA,TRBD2,TRBV11-3,TGTGCCAGCAGCTTAGTAAGCGGGGGGGTAGAGACCCAGTACTTC,CASSLVSGGVETQYF
TRBJ1-1,14,once,NA,TRBV28,TGTGCCAGCAGTTTAGGGAGAAGGTACACTGAAGCTTTCTTT,CASSLGRRYTEAFF
TRBJ2-7,15,NA,NA,TRBV7-9,TGTTCCAGCAGCTTAGCTTGGGCTTCCTCCTACGAGCAGTACTTC,CSSSLAWASSYEQYF
TRBJ1-5,13,NA,TRBD1,TRBV6-5,TGTGCCAGCAGTCCCCAGGGGGCGGAGCCCCAGCATTTT,CASSPQGAEPQHF
TRBJ1-6,14,NA,NA,TRBV7-9,TGTGCCAGCAGCCCGGACACCAATAATTCACCCCTCCACTTT,CASSPDTNNSPLHF
TRBJ2-2,14,NA,NA,TRBV28,TGTGCCAGCAGTTTAGGGGGGAGGACCGGGGAGCTGTTTTTT,CASSLGGRTGELFF
TRBJ1-2,13,NA,NA,TRBV11-2,TGTGCCAGCGCAACCAACAGTAACTATGGCTACACCTTC,CASATNSNYGYTF
TRBJ2-7,15,NA,TRBD2,TRBV18,TGTGCCAGCTCAGATTCTCCGGGAGGGACAACCGAGCAGTACTTC,CASSDSPGGTTEQYF